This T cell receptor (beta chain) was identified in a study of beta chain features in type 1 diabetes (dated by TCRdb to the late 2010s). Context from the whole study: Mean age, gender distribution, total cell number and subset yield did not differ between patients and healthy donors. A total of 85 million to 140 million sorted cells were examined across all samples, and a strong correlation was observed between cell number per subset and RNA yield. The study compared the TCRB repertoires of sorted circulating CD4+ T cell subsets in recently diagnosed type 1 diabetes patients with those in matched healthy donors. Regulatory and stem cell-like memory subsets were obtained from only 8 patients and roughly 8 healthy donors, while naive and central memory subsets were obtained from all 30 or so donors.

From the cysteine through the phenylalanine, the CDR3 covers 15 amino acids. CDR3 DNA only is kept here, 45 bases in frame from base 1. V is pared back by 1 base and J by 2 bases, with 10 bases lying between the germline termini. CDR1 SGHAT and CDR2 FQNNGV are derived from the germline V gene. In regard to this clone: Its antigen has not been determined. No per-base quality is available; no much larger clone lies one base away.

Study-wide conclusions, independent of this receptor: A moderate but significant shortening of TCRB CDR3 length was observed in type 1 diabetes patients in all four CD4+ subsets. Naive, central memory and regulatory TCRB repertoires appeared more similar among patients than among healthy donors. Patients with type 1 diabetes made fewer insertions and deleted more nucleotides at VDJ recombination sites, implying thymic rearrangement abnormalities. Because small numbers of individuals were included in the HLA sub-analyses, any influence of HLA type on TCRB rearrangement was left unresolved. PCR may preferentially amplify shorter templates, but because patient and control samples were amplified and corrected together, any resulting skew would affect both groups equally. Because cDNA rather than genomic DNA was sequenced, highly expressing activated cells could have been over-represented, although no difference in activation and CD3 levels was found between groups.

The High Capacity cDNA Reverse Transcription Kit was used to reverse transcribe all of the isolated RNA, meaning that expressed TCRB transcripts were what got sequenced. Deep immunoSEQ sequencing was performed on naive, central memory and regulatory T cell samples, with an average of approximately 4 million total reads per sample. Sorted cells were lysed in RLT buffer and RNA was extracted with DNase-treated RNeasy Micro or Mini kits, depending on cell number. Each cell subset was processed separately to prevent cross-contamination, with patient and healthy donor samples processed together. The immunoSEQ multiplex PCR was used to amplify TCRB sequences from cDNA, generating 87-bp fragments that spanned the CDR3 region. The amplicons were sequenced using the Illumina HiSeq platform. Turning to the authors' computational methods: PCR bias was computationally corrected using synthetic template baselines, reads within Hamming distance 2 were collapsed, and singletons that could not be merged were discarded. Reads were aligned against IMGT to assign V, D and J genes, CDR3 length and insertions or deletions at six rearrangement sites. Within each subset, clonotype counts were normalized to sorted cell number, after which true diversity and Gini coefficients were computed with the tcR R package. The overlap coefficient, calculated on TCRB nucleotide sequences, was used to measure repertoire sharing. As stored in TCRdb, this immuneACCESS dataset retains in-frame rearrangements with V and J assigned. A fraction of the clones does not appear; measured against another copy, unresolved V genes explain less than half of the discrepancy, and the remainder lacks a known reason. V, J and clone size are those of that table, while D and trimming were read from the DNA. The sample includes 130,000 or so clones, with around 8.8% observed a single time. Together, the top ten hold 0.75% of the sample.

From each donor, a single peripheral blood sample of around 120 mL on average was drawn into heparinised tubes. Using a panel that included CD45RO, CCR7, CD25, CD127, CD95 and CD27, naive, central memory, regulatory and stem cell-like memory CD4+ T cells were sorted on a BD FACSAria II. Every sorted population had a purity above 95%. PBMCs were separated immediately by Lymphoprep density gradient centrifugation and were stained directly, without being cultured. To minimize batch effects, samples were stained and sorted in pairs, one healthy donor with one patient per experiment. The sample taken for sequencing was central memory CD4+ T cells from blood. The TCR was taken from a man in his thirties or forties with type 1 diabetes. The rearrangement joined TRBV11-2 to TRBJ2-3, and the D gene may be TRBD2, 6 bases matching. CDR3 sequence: CASSLALGLTDTQYF. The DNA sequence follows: TGTGCCAGCAGCTTAGCCCTGGGACTCACAGATACGCAGTATTTT. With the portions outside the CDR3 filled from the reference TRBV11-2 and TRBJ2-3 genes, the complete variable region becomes EAGVAQSPRYKIIEKRQSVAFWCNPISGHATLYWYQQILGQGPKLLIQFQNNGVVDDSQLPKDRFSAERLKGVDSTLKIQPAKLEDSAVYLCASSLALGLTDTQYFGPGTRLTVL.